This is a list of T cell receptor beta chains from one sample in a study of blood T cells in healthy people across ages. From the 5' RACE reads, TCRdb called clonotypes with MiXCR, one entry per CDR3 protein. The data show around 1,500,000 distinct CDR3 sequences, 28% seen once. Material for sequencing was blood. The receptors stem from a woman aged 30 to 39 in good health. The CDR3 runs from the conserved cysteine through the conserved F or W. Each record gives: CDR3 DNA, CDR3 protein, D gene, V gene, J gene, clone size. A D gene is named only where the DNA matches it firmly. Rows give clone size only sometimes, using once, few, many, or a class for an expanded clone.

TGTGCCTGGAGTAAAGGGGGCGGCTCCTACGAGCAGTACTTC	CAWSKGGGSYEQYF	TRBD1	TRBV30	TRBJ2-7	-
TGTGCCAGCAGTGGGGTGGGACAGATAGCCAAAAACATTCAGTACTTC	CASSGVGQIAKNIQYF	TRBD1	TRBV6-1	TRBJ2-4	few
TGCGCCAGCAGACCAAGGGGCTCCAACTATGGCTACACCTTC	CASRPRGSNYGYTF	-	TRBV5-1	TRBJ1-2	-
TGTGCCAGCAGTCGGCGACAAGATGGCTACACCTTC	CASSRRQDGYTF	-	TRBV12-3/TRBV12-4	TRBJ1-2	few
TGTGCCAGTCTATCCCCGGGACAGGCGTACGAGCAGTACTTC	CASLSPGQAYEQYF	TRBD1	TRBV28	TRBJ2-7	-
TGTGCCAGCAGTTACGGGACAGAGAATGAAAAACTGTTTTTT	CASSYGTENEKLFF	TRBD1	TRBV7-9	TRBJ1-4	few
TGTGCCAGCAGCCAGGCGGTAGCGGGAGAAGGGTATGAGCAGTTCTTC	CASSQAVAGEGYEQFF	TRBD2	TRBV11-2	TRBJ2-1	-
TGTGCCAGCAACCAGCGGGGGACTTCCTACAATGAGCAGTTCTTC	CASNQRGTSYNEQFF	TRBD2	TRBV7-9	TRBJ2-1	many
TGTGCCAGCGGGCTAGATTACTACGAGCAGTACTTC	CASGLDYYEQYF	-	TRBV28	TRBJ2-7	-
TGTGCCAGCAGTTACTTAACAGGGGGCTTACACAATGAGCAGTTCTTC	CASSYLTGGLHNEQFF	TRBD1	TRBV6-5	TRBJ2-1	-
TGTGCCAGCAGGCAAAGAGGGGATCCGCAGTATTTT	CASRQRGDPQYF	-	TRBV11-1	TRBJ2-3	-
TGTGCCAGCAGCCCGCCTTCACTAGCGGGGGGGTACAATGAGCAGTTCTTC	CASSPPSLAGGYNEQFF	TRBD2	TRBV7-9	TRBJ2-1	few
TGTGCCAGCTCACCTTCGCCAGGGCCCACAGATACGCAGTATTTT	CASSPSPGPTDTQYF	-	TRBV18	TRBJ2-3	-
TGTGCCTGGAGTGTTTCGCCTCAGGGGGCCTACGAGCAGTACTTC	CAWSVSPQGAYEQYF	TRBD1	TRBV30	TRBJ2-7	-
TGTGCCAGCTGGGACAGCCGGGCCAAAAACATTCAGTACTTC	CASWDSRAKNIQYF	TRBD1	TRBV6-5	TRBJ2-4	-
TGCAGTGCTCGGACTTTCCGAGGGGAGACCCAGTACTTC	CSARTFRGETQYF	-	TRBV20-1	TRBJ2-5	few
TGCAGTGCTTCGACTAGCGGGAGACCCTACGAGCAGTACTTC	CSASTSGRPYEQYF	TRBD2	TRBV20-1	TRBJ2-7	-
TGTGCCTGCAGCCAAGGACGGGCCGTGGAGCAGTACTTC	CACSQGRAVEQYF	-	TRBV3-1	TRBJ2-4	few
TGTGCAAGCAACACCGGGACCGGCGGAGAGACCCAGTACTTC	CASNTGTGGETQYF	-	TRBV12-3/TRBV12-4	TRBJ2-5	few
TGCAGTGCTAGCCTTGATTACAATGAGCAGTTCTTC	CSASLDYNEQFF	-	TRBV20-1	TRBJ2-1	few
TGTGCCAGCAGCCGGTGGACAGGGGGCAATAGTGAAAAACTGTTTTTT	CASSRWTGGNSEKLFF	TRBD1	TRBV7-6	TRBJ1-4	few
TGTGCCAGCAGCCAGGTCCAGAGCGGCAGCGGGAGGTTTTACGAGCAGTACTTC	CASSQVQSGSGRFYEQYF	TRBD2	TRBV4-2	TRBJ2-7	-
TGTGCCAGCAGCTTAGATGGACTTTCAGATACGCAGTATTTT	CASSLDGLSDTQYF	-	TRBV11-2	TRBJ2-3	few
TGCAGCGCCACCGGCCGGGACTGGGGAGACCGGTCCCAGTACTTC	CSATGRDWGDRSQYF	-	TRBV29-1	TRBJ2-5	many
TGTGCCAGCAGCCTCGGCAAGATGCCGTACAATGAGCAGTTCTTC	CASSLGKMPYNEQFF	-	TRBV27	TRBJ2-1	few
TGCAGTGCTAGAGATCCGGTGGATACAAACATTCAGTACTTC	CSARDPVDTNIQYF	-	TRBV20-1	TRBJ2-4	-
TGCAGTGCTAGAGTTACGGGACAAGAGACCCAGTACTTC	CSARVTGQETQYF	-	TRBV20-1	TRBJ2-5	-
TGTGCCAGCAGCCCCACGGCTTACAGGGCGGGTACAGGTGAGCAGTACTTC	CASSPTAYRAGTGEQYF	-	TRBV11-1	TRBJ2-5	few
TGTGCCACCAGCAGAGATAGGCAGGGTACACCCCTCCACTTT	CATSRDRQGTPLHF	-	TRBV15	TRBJ1-6	once
TGTGCCTGGAGTGTAGGTCAGGGCCCTGAAGCTTTCTTT	CAWSVGQGPEAFF	-	TRBV30	TRBJ1-1	-
TGTGCCAGCAGCTTATATGGGGGGAGGAACACTGAAGCTTTCTTT	CASSLYGGRNTEAFF	-	TRBV7-3	TRBJ1-1	-
TGCAGTGCTGAGACATCAACTAATGAAAAACTGTTTTTT	CSAETSTNEKLFF	-	TRBV20-1	TRBJ1-4	few
TGCGCCAGCAGCCTTACGGAGGGCGCCTACAATGAGCAGTTCTTC	CASSLTEGAYNEQFF	-	TRBV4-3	TRBJ2-1	-
TGTGCCAGCAGCAGGAGAAGTGAGCAGTTCTTC	CASSRRSEQFF	-	TRBV12-3/TRBV12-4	TRBJ2-1	-
TGCGCCAGCAGCTTATATGGGCAGGCCGGTGGCTACACCTTC	CASSLYGQAGGYTF	-	TRBV5-1	TRBJ1-2	-
TGTGCCAGCAGGTCCAACTCCAGGGCGAACACTGAAGCTTTCTTT	CASRSNSRANTEAFF	-	TRBV6-6	TRBJ1-1	-
TGTGCCAGCAGCTTCGCGGGCCTGCTAACAGATGCGCAGTATTTT	CASSFAGLLTDAQYF	-	TRBV11-2	TRBJ2-3	-
TGTGCCAGCAGCCCCCGAGGTGCGGCCTACAATGAGCAGTTCTTC	CASSPRGAAYNEQFF	-	TRBV7-2	TRBJ2-1	-
TGTGCCAGCAGCTTAGAGTACGAGCAGTACTTC	CASSLEYEQYF	-	TRBV5-1	TRBJ2-7	many
TGTGCCAGCAGCTTGAAGGGGGGTCCTAGCGGCTACAATGAGCAGTTCTTC	CASSLKGGPSGYNEQFF	-	TRBV7-3	TRBJ2-1	-
TGTGCCAGCAGCTGGGGCGGGGCGAACTATGGCTACACCTTC	CASSWGGANYGYTF	-	TRBV5-5	TRBJ1-2	-
TGCAGTGCTCGAAGGGCTAGCGGGAGAGGAAATGAGCAGTTCTTC	CSARRASGRGNEQFF	TRBD2	TRBV20-1	TRBJ2-1	many
TGCAGTGCTAGAGATCCCAGGGCGAGCTATGGCTACACCTTC	CSARDPRASYGYTF	-	TRBV20-1	TRBJ1-2	-
TGTGCCAGCAGTAGTCACTATGGCTACACCTTC	CASSSHYGYTF	-	TRBV12-3/TRBV12-4	TRBJ1-2	many
TGTGCCGGCACCCCTTCGCCCGACAGAGAAGCTTTCTTT	CAGTPSPDREAFF	-	TRBV12-3/TRBV12-4	TRBJ1-1	-
TGTGCCAGCAGTGAACCACCGGAGACCCAGTACTTC	CASSEPPETQYF	-	TRBV2	TRBJ2-5	many
TGCAGTGCCACTTCGGGGTCCCGTAAAGAGACCCAGTACTTC	CSATSGSRKETQYF	-	TRBV20-1	TRBJ2-5	many
TGCAGCGTTGAAGATAGGGCAGGCCGGGGCTATGGCTACACCTTC	CSVEDRAGRGYGYTF	-	TRBV29-1	TRBJ1-2	many
TGTGCCAGCAGCTTAGGCCTAGCATCCCACGAGCAGTACTTC	CASSLGLASHEQYF	-	TRBV7-2	TRBJ2-7	few
TGTGCCAGTCAGACAGGGCTTATGACCGGGGAGCTGTTTTTT	CASQTGLMTGELFF	TRBD1	TRBV12-3/TRBV12-4	TRBJ2-2	-
TGCGACAGCAGCTTGCCCTTTGCTGCTGCCGGGACAGGCCAAAACATTCAGTACTTC	CDSSLPFAAAGTGQNIQYF	TRBD1	TRBV5-1	TRBJ2-4	-
TGTGCCAGCAGCTTAGGGGGGGCGGTTGAGCAGTTCTTC	CASSLGGAVEQFF	-	TRBV7-3	TRBJ2-1	-
TGCAGTGCTAGAGTTTCTAGCGTTAATCTCGGCGAGCGGTACTTC	CSARVSSVNLGERYF	-	TRBV20-1	TRBJ2-7	-
TGCGCCAGCAGCTGGACAGGACAGGGGGCGGATACGCAGTATTTT	CASSWTGQGADTQYF	TRBD1	TRBV5-1	TRBJ2-3	few
TGCAGCGTCGCCGGGACTAGCGGGCTAGCCGGGGAGCTGTTTTTT	CSVAGTSGLAGELFF	TRBD2	TRBV29-1	TRBJ2-2	-
TGTGACAGCATGGAGCGGGGGGGGACGAATGAGCAGTTCTTC	CDSMERGGTNEQFF	TRBD2	TRBV28	TRBJ2-1	few
TGTGCCGGCAGGGAGGCGGGGGCGGCGGGTGAGCAGTACTTC	CAGREAGAAGEQYF	-	TRBV7-2	TRBJ2-7	-
TGTGCCAGCAGCCAAGGGGACAGAGAGACCCAGTACTTC	CASSQGDRETQYF	TRBD1	TRBV4-2	TRBJ2-5	many
TGTGCCAGCAGTCCTCCGTGGACGGGAAAAGAGACCCAGTACTTC	CASSPPWTGKETQYF	-	TRBV27	TRBJ2-5	-